This TCR beta chain was sequenced in a study of metastatic and nonmetastatic thyroid tumors. Whole-study context: Repertoires were compared across blood and tumor or nodule tissue from malignant and benign thyroid patients. Points from the study as a whole: It was reported that TCR beta diversity was significantly higher in malignant thyroid tumors than benign nodules, in blood and tumor.

The sample holds many counts of this clone. What it recognizes is unknown. V was clipped by 3 bases and J by 2 bases; unmatched bases: 3. The length of the CDR3 is 14 residues. Per germline, CDR1 LNHDA and CDR2 SQIVND (reference sequence). Prior to thyroid surgery, none of the patients had received any treatment. Using MiXCR, TCRdb reanalyzed the PCR reads. The sample holds around 50,000 clones, 25% to 30% seen once. The material sequenced was blood. The rearrangement uses TRBV19 and TRBJ2-5; TRBD2 matches 7 bases. This sequence was found in a female donor with papillary thyroid cancer or a benign thyroid nodule (not recorded which). Some clones in this sample may be carry-over from other donors' samples. CDR3 coding DNA: TGTGCCAGTAGTATCCCCGGGGGGCAAGAGACCCAGTACTTC. The encoded protein is CASSIPGGQETQYF.